These T cell receptor beta chains were read from a single sample in a study of shared clonotypes between healthy human individuals. Method: immunoSEQ multiplex PCR; TCRdb's copy keeps in-frame clones and lacks some. The sample includes roughly 2.1 million clones, roughly 91% of them seen just once. The sequenced sample was naive CD8+ T cells from PBMCs. These receptors were collected from a man between 18 and 35 years old in good health. Some clones in this sample may be carry-over from other donors' samples. Both conserved end residues are part of each CDR3. Fields, in order: clone size, V gene, J gene, D gene, CDR3 protein, CDR3 DNA. A D gene is named only where the DNA matches it firmly. The size entry is marked missing in some rows and otherwise reads once, few, many or a size class.

>NA|TRBV30|TRBJ1-3|TRBD1
CAWLSQGKTGNTIYF
TGTGCCTGGCTCTCACAGGGGAAAACTGGAAACACCATATATTTT
>once|TRBV27|TRBJ2-3|NA
CASSSQVGVRRLDTQYF
TGTGCCAGCAGTTCCCAGGTTGGTGTCAGGAGGTTGGATACGCAGTATTTT
>NA|TRBV19|TRBJ2-1|NA
CASSRTNNEQFF
TGTGCCAGTAGCCGTACGAACAATGAGCAGTTCTTC
>NA|TRBV15|TRBJ1-5|TRBD1
CATSRGQGDQPQHF
TGTGCCACCAGCAGAGGGCAGGGGGATCAGCCCCAGCATTTT
>NA|TRBV10-1|TRBJ2-3|TRBD2
CASSQIAGGTDTQYF
TGCGCCAGCAGTCAAATAGCGGGGGGCACAGATACGCAGTATTTT
>NA|TRBV27|TRBJ2-2|TRBD1
CASSLAGGGTGELFF
TGTGCCAGCAGTTTAGCAGGGGGCGGGACCGGGGAGCTGTTTTTT
>NA|TRBV13|TRBJ2-7|NA
CASRLHGDGIYEQYF
TGTGCCAGCAGACTCCATGGGGACGGGATCTACGAGCAGTACTTC
>NA|TRBV7-2|TRBJ2-7|TRBD1
CASSLEWKGQGPSLCEQYF
TGTGCCAGCAGCTTAGAGTGGAAGGGACAGGGGCCTAGCCTATGCGAGCAGTACTTC
>NA|TRBV28|TRBJ2-5|TRBD2
CASSFNQGLAIGETQYF
TGTGCCAGCAGTTTCAATCAGGGACTAGCGATTGGGGAGACCCAGTACTTC
>few|TRBV4-1|TRBJ1-1|NA
CASSQTQVGDTEAFF
TGCGCCAGCAGCCAAACTCAGGTTGGGGACACTGAAGCTTTCTTT
>NA|TRBV2|TRBJ2-7|TRBD1
CASSETGTASYEQYF
TGTGCCAGCAGTGAGACAGGGACAGCATCCTACGAGCAGTACTTC
>NA|TRBV27|TRBJ2-1|TRBD2
CASSLFSGTLSSYNEQFF
TGTGCCAGCAGTTTATTTAGCGGGACTTTAAGCTCCTACAATGAGCAGTTCTTC
>few|TRBV7-9|TRBJ1-1|NA
CASSLGLGRPLF
TGTGCCAGCAGCTTAGGATTGGGCAGGCCCCTCTTT
>NA|TRBV5-1|TRBJ2-5|NA
CASPLKAQYF
TGCGCCAGCCCTTTGAAGGCCCAGTACTTC
>few|TRBV27|TRBJ1-5|TRBD1
CATRGTGSNQPQHF
TGTGCCACCCGGGGGACAGGAAGCAATCAGCCCCAGCATTTT
>once|TRBV6-1|TRBJ2-7|NA
CASSDRGNYEQYF
TGTGCCAGCAGTGACAGAGGAAACTACGAGCAGTACTTC
>NA|TRBV11-2|TRBJ2-1|NA
CASSLVPGGPNNEQFF
TGTGCCAGCAGCTTAGTGCCTGGGGGGCCAAACAATGAGCAGTTCTTC
>NA|TRBV10-3|TRBJ2-1|NA
CAISESMRVHEQFF
TGTGCCATCAGTGAGTCGATGAGAGTCCATGAGCAGTTCTTC
>NA|TRBV6-5|TRBJ2-3|NA
CASSKRVGDTQYF
TGTGCCAGCAGCAAAAGAGTGGGGGATACGCAGTATTTT
>NA|TRBV30|TRBJ2-7|TRBD1
CAWSVGQGTYEQYF
TGTGCCTGGAGTGTCGGACAGGGGACTTACGAGCAGTACTTC
>NA|TRBV28|TRBJ2-5|NA
CASSLWRVETQYF
TGTGCCAGCAGTTTATGGAGGGTAGAGACCCAGTACTTC
>NA|TRBV13|TRBJ1-1|TRBD1
CASSSHTGTGEMNTEAFF
TGTGCCAGCAGCTCCCACACCGGGACAGGGGAGATGAACACTGAAGCTTTCTTT
>NA|TRBV7-9|TRBJ1-3|TRBD1
CASSLQGAVGNTIYF
TGTGCCAGCAGCCTACAGGGGGCTGTTGGAAACACCATATATTTT
>NA|TRBV27|TRBJ2-1|NA
CASSFNGPYNEQFF
TGTGCCAGCAGTTTCAATGGTCCCTACAATGAGCAGTTCTTC
>NA|TRBV7-8|TRBJ2-3|NA
CASRNTNGGTRTDTQYF
TGTGCCAGCAGGAACACGAACGGCGGAACTCGCACAGATACGCAGTATTTT
>NA|TRBV5-4|TRBJ2-1|TRBD1
CASSRRDRASYNEQFF
TGTGCCAGCAGCCGAAGGGACAGGGCTTCCTACAATGAGCAGTTCTTC
>NA|TRBV14|TRBJ2-1|NA
CASSLNGAAGPAGGEVEQFF
TGTGCCAGCAGCCTCAACGGGGCGGCTGGTCCGGCCGGCGGAGAGGTTGAGCAGTTCTTC